Each of the 19 T cell receptor beta chains below was sequenced from the same sample in a study of blood T cell repertoires in COVID-19. Measured with immunoSEQ multiplex PCR; TCRdb has only the in-frame clones, and not every one. The repertoire holds about 260,000 clones, with 88% as singletons. Sample: PBMCs or T cells enriched from blood (not recorded which). Every receptor here comes from a woman aged 40 to 55 with acute COVID-19.

The V call is TRBV9, the J call TRBJ1-3; TRBD1 is a possible D gene (5 bases). Looked up from germline, CDR1 is SGDLS and CDR2 is YYNGEE. The V and J ends lost 0 bases and 3 bases respectively, with 10 bases between them. CDR3 length equals 15 residues. CDR3 sequence reads: CASSVGLGLGNTIYF. CDR3 DNA: TGTGCCAGCAGCGTAGGATTGGGACTTGGAAACACCATATATTTT.

V gene TRBV18 combines with J gene TRBJ2-1; 8 positions agree with TRBD2. The ends lost 3 bases at V and 0 bases at J; junction bases unmatched: 4. Germline lookup yields CDR1 KGHSH and CDR2 LQKENI. The CDR3 totals 16 residues. CDR3 in amino acids: CASSPPGTSSYNEQFF. DNA of the CDR3: TGTGCCAGCTCACCGCCCGGGACTAGCTCCTACAATGAGCAGTTCTTC.

A few counts support this clone. The V gene is TRBV9, the J gene TRBJ1-2; TRBD1 matches 9 bases. CDR1 and CDR2 from the germline V gene are SGDLS and YYNGEE. The junction had 10 bases not matched to a gene; V was cut back by 4 bases and J by 0 bases. The CDR3 totals 17 residues. Here the CDR3 reads CASSSRDRVPTNYGYTF. CDR3 bases: TGTGCCAGCAGCAGTCGGGACAGGGTGCCGACTAACTATGGCTACACCTTC.

The chain combines TRBV27 with TRBJ1-5, with D hard to call. This CDR3 has 15 amino acids. V lost 3 bases and J lost 0, with 9 bases in between. CDR1 and CDR2 (germline): MNHEY, SMNVEV (reference sequence). The CDR3 DNA reads as TGTGCCAGCAGTTTCGCCAGGCATAGCAATCAGCCCCAGCATTTT. Its translation: CASSFARHSNQPQHF.

The genes are TRBV3-1 (or the pseudogene TRBV3-2) and TRBJ2-1, with 8 bases lining up with TRBD2. CDR1 and CDR2 from the germline V gene are LGHDT and YNNKEL (reference sequence). The V gene end was trimmed by 5 bases and the J gene end by 6 bases; junction bases not matched to a gene: 9. CDR3 length equals 15 residues. CDR3 protein: CASSEAGVSGNEQFF. The CDR3 DNA sequence: TGTGCCAGCAGCGAAGCGGGAGTCTCGGGCAATGAGCAGTTCTTC.

The chain links TRBV12-5 to TRBJ1-1, with D tentatively TRBD1 (5 bases). CDR3 length: 12 residues. V was pared by 3 bases and J by 11 bases, with 13 bases between. The germline V gene has CDR1 LGHNT and CDR2 FRNRAP. CDR3 sequence: CASGLESGTAFF. The CDR3 DNA is TGTGCTAGTGGTTTAGAAAGCGGGACGGCTTTCTTT.

The chain is built from TRBV3-1 (or the pseudogene TRBV3-2) and TRBJ1-1; no firm D call. The length of the CDR3 is 14 residues. Looked up from germline, CDR1 is LGHDT and CDR2 is YNNKEL (reference sequence). V shed 3 bases and J shed 5 bases, with 13 bases lying between them. CDR3 protein: CASSQAGGSTEAFF. The DNA of the CDR3 is TGTGCCAGCAGCCAGGCAGGAGGGTCAACTGAAGCTTTCTTT.

The rearrangement links TRBV29-1 to TRBJ1-1; D is unclear. Trimming took 6 bases from V and 4 from J, leaving 18 bases between them. Per the germline V gene, CDR1 is SQVTM and CDR2 is ANQGSEA. The CDR3 is made up of 14 amino acids. Here the CDR3 reads CSVVPEVPGTEAFF. CDR3 nucleotides: TGCAGCGTCGTACCAGAGGTTCCCGGCACTGAAGCTTTCTTT.

This clone was detected only once. J is TRBJ2-3 and V is TRBV5-4; 7 bases match TRBD1. V gave up 7 bases and J gave up 4 bases; unmatched junction bases: 15. Germline V lookup: CDR1 SGHNT, CDR2 YYREEE (reference sequence). This CDR3 is built from 16 residues. CDR3 sequence (DNA): TGTGCCAGCTGGGCAGGGGGAACGGCCCCACCAGATACGCAGTATTTT. Amino acids: CASWAGGTAPPDTQYF.

This clone turned up a few times. The rearrangement uses TRBV18 and TRBJ2-2, with D hard to call. CDR1 and CDR2 (germline): KGHSH, LQKENI. CDR3 length equals 14 residues. V gave up 6 bases and J gave up 7 bases, with 15 bases separating them. The CDR3 region is CASSTYPQDGELFF. In nucleotides, the CDR3 is TGTGCCAGCTCCACCTACCCCCAGGACGGGGAGCTGTTTTTT.

The chain employs TRBV2 and TRBJ1-1; possibly TRBD1 for D (5 bases). Per the germline V gene, CDR1 is SNHLY and CDR2 is FYNNEI. Trimming stripped 6 bases from V and 1 base from J, with 18 bases between. The CDR3 sequence is 16 residues long. CDR3 region: CASSREPGQGNTEAFF. In DNA form, the CDR3 reads TGTGCCAGCAGCCGAGAGCCCGGGCAGGGGAACACTGAAGCTTTCTTT.

This clone was counted once. The chain is built from TRBV15 and TRBJ2-7; the D gene is possibly TRBD2 (5 bases). Trimming left V 0 bases short and J 4 bases short, with 19 bases between. The CDR3 consists of 17 residues. In germline, CDR1 is LNHNV, CDR2 YYDKDF (reference sequence). CDR3 sequence: CATSRDSRAGGGYEQYF. The CDR3 DNA is TGTGCCACCAGCAGAGATAGTAGGGCAGGAGGAGGTTACGAGCAGTACTTC. The whole variable domain, filled in from reference TRBV15 and TRBJ2-7, reads DAMVIQNPRYQVTQFGKPVTLSCSQTLNHNVMYWYQQKSSQAPKLLFHYYDKDFNNEADTPDNFQSRRPNTSFCFLDIRSPGLGDTAMYLCATSRDSRAGGGYEQYFGPGTRLTVT.

The chain is built from TRBV6-5 and TRBJ2-7; unclear D gene. V lost 6 bases and J lost 0, with 6 bases in between. Germline V gives CDR1 MNHEY, CDR2 SVGAGI. This CDR3 has 12 residues. DNA of the CDR3: TGTGCCAGCAGCTCCGTCTCCTACGAGCAGTACTTC. Translating it yields CASSSVSYEQYF.

The CDR3 sequence is CASSFVSGTGAQETQYF. CDR3 DNA: TGCGCCAGCAGCTTCGTTTCCGGGACAGGGGCCCAAGAGACCCAGTACTTC. This rearrangement joins TRBV5-1 to TRBJ2-5; TRBD1 aligns across 10 bases. The J segment lost 1 base and the V segment lost 2 bases, leaving 8 bases of the junction unmatched. Looked up from germline, CDR1 is SGHRS and CDR2 is YFSETQ. The CDR3 length is 17 residues.

This rearrangement joins TRBV6-5 to TRBJ2-7; TRBD2 agrees at 9 bases. CDR1 is MNHEY, CDR2 SVGAGI, per germline. The CDR3 has 13 residues. The junction had 0 bases not matched to a gene; V was cut back by 6 bases and J by 0 bases. The CDR3 sequence: CASRTSGSYEQYV. The CDR3 DNA is TGTGCCAGCAGGACTAGCGGCTCCTACGAGCAGTACGTC.

Comment on this clone: A junction boundary mismatches the germline segment, possibly from a read error. This sequence joins TRBV7-7 and TRBJ2-2; D uncertain. From germline, CDR1 is SSHAT and CDR2 FNYEAQ (reference sequence). CDR3 length: 16 residues. Here the CDR3 DNA reads TGTGCTAGCAGCCCCGGGTCGAGCCCGAACACCGGGGAGCTGTTTTTT. Translation gives CASSPGSSPNTGELFF.

The chain carries TRBV7-9 and TRBJ1-1, with 8 bases that match TRBD1. With V trimmed by 5 bases and J by 0 bases, 5 bases remained unmatched. Germline V gene sequence: CDR1 SEHNR, CDR2 FQNEAQ (reference sequence). There are 15 residues in the CDR3. The CDR3 DNA sequence: TGTGCCAGCAGCCCGAGGACAGGGATGAACACTGAAGCTTTCTTT. Protein product: CASSPRTGMNTEAFF. The full variable domain, completed using reference TRBV7-9 and TRBJ1-1, is DTGVSQNPRHKITKRGQNVTFRCDPISEHNRLYWYRQTLGQGPEFLTYFQNEAQLEKSRLLSDRFSAERPKGSFSTLEIQRTEQGDSAMYLCASSPRTGMNTEAFFGQGTRLTVV.

This clone was detected only once. The CDR3 DNA reads TGTGCCAGCAGTTACTCCGGGAAAGACGCTGAAGCTTTCTTT. Residues: CASSYSGKDAEAFF. The gene calls are TRBV6-5 and TRBJ1-1; D not certain. The length of the CDR3 is 14 residues. V lost 0 bases and J 6 bases, leaving 11 bases between the germline ends. Germline assignment: CDR1 MNHEY and CDR2 SVGAGI.

V gene TRBV19 combines with J gene TRBJ1-4; tentatively, D is TRBD1 (6 bases). Germline V gives CDR1 LNHDA, CDR2 SQIVND (reference sequence). The CDR3 covers 15 residues. Trimming took 1 base from V and 10 from J, leaving 16 bases between them. The CDR3 loop reads CASSIVAGAIGKLFF. The CDR3 coding sequence is TGTGCCAGTAGTATAGTGGCAGGGGCTATCGGAAAACTGTTTTTT.